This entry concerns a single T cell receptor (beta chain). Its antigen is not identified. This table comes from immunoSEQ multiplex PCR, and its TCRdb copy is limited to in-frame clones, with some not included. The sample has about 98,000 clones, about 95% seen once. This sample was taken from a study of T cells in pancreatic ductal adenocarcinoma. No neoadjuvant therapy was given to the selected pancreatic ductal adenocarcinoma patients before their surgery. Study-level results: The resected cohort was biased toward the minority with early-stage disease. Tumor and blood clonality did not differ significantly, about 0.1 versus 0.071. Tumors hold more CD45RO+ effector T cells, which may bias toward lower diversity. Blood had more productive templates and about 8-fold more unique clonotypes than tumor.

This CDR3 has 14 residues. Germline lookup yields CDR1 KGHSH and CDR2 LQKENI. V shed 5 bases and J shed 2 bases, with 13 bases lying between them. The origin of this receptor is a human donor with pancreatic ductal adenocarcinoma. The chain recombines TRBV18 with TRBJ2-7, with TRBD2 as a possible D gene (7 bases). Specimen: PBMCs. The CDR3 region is CASSTGRGTYEQYF. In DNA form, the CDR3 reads TGTGCCAGCTCAACGGGGAGGGGGACCTACGAGCAGTACTTC.